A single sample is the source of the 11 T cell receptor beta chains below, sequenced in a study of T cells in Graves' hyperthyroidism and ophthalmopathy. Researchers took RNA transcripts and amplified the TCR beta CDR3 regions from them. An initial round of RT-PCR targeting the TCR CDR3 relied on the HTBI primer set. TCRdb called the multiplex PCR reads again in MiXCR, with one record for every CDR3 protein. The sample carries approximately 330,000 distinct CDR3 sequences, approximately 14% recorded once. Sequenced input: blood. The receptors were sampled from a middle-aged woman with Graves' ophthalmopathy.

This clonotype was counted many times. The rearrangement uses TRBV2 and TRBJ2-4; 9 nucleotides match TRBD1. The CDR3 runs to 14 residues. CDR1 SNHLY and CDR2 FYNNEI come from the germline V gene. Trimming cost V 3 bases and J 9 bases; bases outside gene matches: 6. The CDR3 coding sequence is TGTGCCAGCAGTGACACCGGACAGGGGACCATTCAGTACTTC. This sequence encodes CASSDTGQGTIQYF.

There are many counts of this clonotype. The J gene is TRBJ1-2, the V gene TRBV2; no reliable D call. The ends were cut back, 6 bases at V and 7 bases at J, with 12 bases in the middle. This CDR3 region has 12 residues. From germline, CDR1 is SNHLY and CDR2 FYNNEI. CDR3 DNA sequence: TGTGCCAGCAGCGCCCTGTTAGGTGGCTACACCTTC. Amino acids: CASSALLGGYTF.

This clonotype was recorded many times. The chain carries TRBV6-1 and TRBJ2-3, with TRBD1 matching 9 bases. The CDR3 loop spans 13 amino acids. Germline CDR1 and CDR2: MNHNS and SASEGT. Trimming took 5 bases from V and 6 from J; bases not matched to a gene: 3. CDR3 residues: CASSWGTGDTQYF. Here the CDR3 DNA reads TGTGCCAGCAGTTGGGGGACAGGGGATACGCAGTATTTT.

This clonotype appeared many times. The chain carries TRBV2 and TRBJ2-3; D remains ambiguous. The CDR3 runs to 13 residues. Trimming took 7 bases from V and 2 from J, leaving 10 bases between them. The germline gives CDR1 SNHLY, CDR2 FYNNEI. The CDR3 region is CASILGPTDTQYF. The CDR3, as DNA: TGTGCCAGCATATTAGGGCCCACAGATACGCAGTATTTT.

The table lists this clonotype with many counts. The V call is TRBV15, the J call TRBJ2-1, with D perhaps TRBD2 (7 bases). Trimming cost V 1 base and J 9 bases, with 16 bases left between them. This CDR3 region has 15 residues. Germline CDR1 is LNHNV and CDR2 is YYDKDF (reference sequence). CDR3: CATSRGSGRGGEQFF. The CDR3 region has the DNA TGTGCCACCAGCAGAGGGTCCGGTAGGGGGGGTGAGCAGTTCTTC.

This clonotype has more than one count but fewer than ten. In DNA, the CDR3 is TGCGCCAGCAGCTTGGAAGGGGGCGGTGAGACCCAGTACTTC. The encoded protein is CASSLEGGGETQYF. The chain is built from TRBV5-1 and TRBJ2-5; TRBD1 matches at 7 bases. The junction had 4 bases not matched to a gene; V was cut back by 0 bases and J by 5 bases. The germline CDR1 and CDR2 sequences are SGHRS and YFSETQ. The CDR3 has 14 residues. Looking up the rest from reference TRBV5-1 and TRBJ2-5 gives the full variable domain: KAGVTQTPRYLIKTRGQQVTLSCSPISGHRSVSWYQQTPGQGLQFLFEYFSETQRNKGNFPGRFSGRQFSNSRSEMNVSTLELGDSALYLCASSLEGGGETQYFGPGTRLLVL.

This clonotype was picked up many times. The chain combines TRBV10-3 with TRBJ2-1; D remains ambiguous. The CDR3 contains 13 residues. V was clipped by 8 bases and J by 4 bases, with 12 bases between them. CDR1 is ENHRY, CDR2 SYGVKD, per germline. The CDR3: CAIGGSQYNEQFF. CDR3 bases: TGTGCCATCGGCGGATCCCAATACAATGAGCAGTTCTTC.

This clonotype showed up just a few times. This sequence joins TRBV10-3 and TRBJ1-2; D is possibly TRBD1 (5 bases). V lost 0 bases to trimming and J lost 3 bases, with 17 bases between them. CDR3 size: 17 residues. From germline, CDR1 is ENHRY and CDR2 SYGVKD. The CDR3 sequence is CAISESGPGMRDYGYTF. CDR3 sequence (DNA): TGTGCCATCAGTGAGTCGGGGCCGGGGATGCGGGACTATGGCTACACCTTC.

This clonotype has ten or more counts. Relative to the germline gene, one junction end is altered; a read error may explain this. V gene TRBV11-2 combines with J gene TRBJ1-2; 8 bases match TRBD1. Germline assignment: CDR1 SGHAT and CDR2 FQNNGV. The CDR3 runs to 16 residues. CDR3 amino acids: CASSIDGQGLNYGYTF. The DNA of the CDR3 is TGTGCCAGCAGCATAGACGGACAGGGCCTTAACTATGGCTACACCTTC.

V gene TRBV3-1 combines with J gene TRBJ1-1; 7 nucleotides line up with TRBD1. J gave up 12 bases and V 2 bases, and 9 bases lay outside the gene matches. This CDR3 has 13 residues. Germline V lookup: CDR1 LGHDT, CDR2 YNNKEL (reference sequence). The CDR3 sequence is CASSQPTGRTTFF. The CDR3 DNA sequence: TGTGCCAGCAGCCAACCGACAGGGCGAACGACTTTCTTT. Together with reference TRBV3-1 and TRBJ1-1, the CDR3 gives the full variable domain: DTAVSQTPKYLVTQMGNDKSIKCEQNLGHDTMYWYKQDSKKFLKIMFSYNNKELIINETVPNRFSPKSPDKAHLNLHINSLELGDSAVYFCASSQPTGRTTFFGQGTRLTVV.

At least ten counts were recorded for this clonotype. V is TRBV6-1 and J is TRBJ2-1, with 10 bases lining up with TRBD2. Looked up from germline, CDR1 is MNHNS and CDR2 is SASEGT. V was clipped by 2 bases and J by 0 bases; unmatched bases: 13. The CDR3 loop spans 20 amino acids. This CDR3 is CASSEPPSGSGKGSYNEQFF. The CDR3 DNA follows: TGTGCCAGCAGTGAACCTCCTAGCGGGAGTGGGAAGGGCTCCTACAATGAGCAGTTCTTC.